The following is a T cell receptor (beta chain) sequence with its context. The antigen it binds to is not known. Base qualities are not provided; no much larger clone lies one nucleotide away. The library was prepared using the immunoSEQ multiplex PCR assay. TCRdb's version of the immuneACCESS table is confined to in-frame rearrangements and falls short of the full clone set. An unresolved V gene accounts for under half of the shortfall where checked; the remainder is of unknown origin. In this sample the table shows more than 90,000 clones, just under 80% of which occur a single time. Approximately 5.5% of the sample belongs to the ten largest clones. V is cut by 5 bases and J by 1 base, and the space between the germline ends is 9 bases. The CDR3 contains 14 residues, cysteine and phenylalanine counted. CDR3 DNA only is kept here, 42 bases in frame from base 1. The germline V gene supplies CDR1 SNHLY and CDR2 FYNNEI.

These data are taken from a study of radiotherapy plus CTLA-4 blockade in lung cancer (dated 2018 in TCRdb). Some background on the complete study: Among the enrolled patients, approximately 18% had an objective response, and 31% reached disease control. General study outcomes and caveats: TCR clones derived from tumors expanded in peripheral blood after treatment with radiotherapy and ipilimumab. Early dynamic changes in blood T cell clones, together with increased serum interferon-beta after radiation, were reported as the strongest predictors of response.

The study tested focal radiation therapy combined with CTLA-4 blockade (ipilimumab) in patients with chemo-refractory metastatic non-small-cell lung cancer. Here the chain combines TRBV2 and TRBJ1-5, with no confidently assigned D gene. The material sequenced was peripheral blood, taken from a patient treated with radiotherapy plus ipilimumab. The sequence was obtained from a human donor with non-small cell lung cancer who had a partial response to radiotherapy plus ipilimumab. The CDR3 is CASSMGGSNQPQHF. The nucleotides read TGTGCCAGCAGTATGGGAGGCAGCAATCAGCCCCAGCATTTT.